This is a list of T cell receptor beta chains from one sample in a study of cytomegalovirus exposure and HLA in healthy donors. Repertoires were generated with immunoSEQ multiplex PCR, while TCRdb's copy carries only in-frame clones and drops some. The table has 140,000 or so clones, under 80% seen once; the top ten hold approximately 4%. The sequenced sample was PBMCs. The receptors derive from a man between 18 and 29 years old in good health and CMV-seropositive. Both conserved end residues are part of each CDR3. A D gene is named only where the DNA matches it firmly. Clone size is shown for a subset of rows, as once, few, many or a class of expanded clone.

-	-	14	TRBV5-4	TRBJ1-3	TGTGCCAGCAGCTTTACGGGCGGGGAAAACACCATATATTTT	CASSFTGGENTIYF
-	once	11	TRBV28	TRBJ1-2	TGTGCCAGCAGTTTATCAGTCGGCTACACCTTC	CASSLSVGYTF
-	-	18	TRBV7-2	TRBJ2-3	TGTGCCAGCAGCTTAGATCGTCCGCTAGCGAGTAGCACAGATACGCAGTATTTT	CASSLDRPLASSTDTQYF
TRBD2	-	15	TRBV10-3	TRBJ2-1	TGTGCCATCAGGGAGCGGGAGTCGTCCTACAATGAGCAGTTCTTC	CAIRERESSYNEQFF
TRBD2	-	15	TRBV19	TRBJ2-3	TGTGCCAGTAGTACTAGCGGGGCTAGCACAGATACGCAGTATTTT	CASSTSGASTDTQYF
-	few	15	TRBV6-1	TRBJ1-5	TGTGCCAGCAGTGAATGGCAGGTTAGCAATCAGCCCCAGCATTTT	CASSEWQVSNQPQHF
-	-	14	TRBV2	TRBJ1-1	TGTGCCAGCAGTGAATTTCCAGGAAACACTGAAGCTTTCTTT	CASSEFPGNTEAFF
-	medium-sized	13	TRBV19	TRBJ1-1	TGTGCCAGTAGTACGCTTACCAGCACTGAAGCTTTCTTT	CASSTLTSTEAFF
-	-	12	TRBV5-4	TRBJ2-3	TGTGCCAGCAGCCGACTCGCAGATACGCAGTATTTT	CASSRLADTQYF
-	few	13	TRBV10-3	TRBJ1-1	TGTGCCATCACACTGGGCATGAACACTGAAGCTTTCTTT	CAITLGMNTEAFF
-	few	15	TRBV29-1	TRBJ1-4	TGCAGCGTTGTGGCCCCTCGGGAGGATAATGAAAAACTGTTTTTT	CSVVAPREDNEKLFF
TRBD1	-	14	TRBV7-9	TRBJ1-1	TGTGCCAGCACACAGGGGAGGTTGAACACTGAAGCTTTCTTT	CASTQGRLNTEAFF
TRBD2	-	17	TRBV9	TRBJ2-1	TGTGCCAGCAGCGTAGAGCTTGGGCTAGCGGGTCCTCGGGAGCAGTTCTTC	CASSVELGLAGPREQFF
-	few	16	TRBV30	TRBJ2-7	TGTGCCTGGAGTGTACGGGCCCAGGGATTATCCGACGAGCAGTACTTC	CAWSVRAQGLSDEQYF
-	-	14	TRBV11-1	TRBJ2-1	TGTGCCAGCACTATAGGGGGGACTAAAAATGAGCAGTTCTTC	CASTIGGTKNEQFF
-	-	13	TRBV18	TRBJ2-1	TGTGCCAGCTCACCACCACGGGGATGGGAGCAGTTCTTC	CASSPPRGWEQFF
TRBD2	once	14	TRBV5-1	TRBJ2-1	TGCGCCAGCAGCTTAGCGGGGGGGCCCAATGAGCAGTTCTTC	CASSLAGGPNEQFF
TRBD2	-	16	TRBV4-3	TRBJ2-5	TGCGCCAGCAGCCAAGAAGGCGGGAGGGCCCGGGAGACCCAGTACTTC	CASSQEGGRARETQYF
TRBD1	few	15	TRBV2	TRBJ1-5	TGTGCCAGCAGTCCGGACAGGGTCGGCAATCAGCCCCAGCATTTT	CASSPDRVGNQPQHF
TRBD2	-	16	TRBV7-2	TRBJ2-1	TGTGCCAGCAGCCGGACTAGCGGGACATCCTACAATGAGCAGTTCTTC	CASSRTSGTSYNEQFF
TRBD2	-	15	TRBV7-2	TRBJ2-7	TGTGCCAGCAGCCTGACTAGCGGGGAGACTTACGAGCAGTACTTC	CASSLTSGETYEQYF
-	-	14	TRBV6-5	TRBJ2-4	TGTGCCAGCAGTTATTCGCCAGTCAAAAACATTCAGTACTTC	CASSYSPVKNIQYF
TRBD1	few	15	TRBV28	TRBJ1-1	TGTGCCAGCAGACCGTACAGGGGTATGAACACTGAAGCTTTCTTT	CASRPYRGMNTEAFF
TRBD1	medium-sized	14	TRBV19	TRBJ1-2	TGTGCCAGTAGTACGTCAAACAGGGGGCATGGCTACACCTTC	CASSTSNRGHGYTF
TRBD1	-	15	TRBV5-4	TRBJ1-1	TGTGCCAGCAGCTTGGGGGGCAGACAGGGCACTGAAGCTTTCTTT	CASSLGGRQGTEAFF
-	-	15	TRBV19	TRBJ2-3	TGTGCCAGTAGTATGGGCTACCCAAGCACAGATACGCAGTATTTT	CASSMGYPSTDTQYF
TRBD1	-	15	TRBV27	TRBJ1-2	TGTGCCAGCAGTTTAACCAACAGGGGGCTACGAGGCTACACCTTC	CASSLTNRGLRGYTF
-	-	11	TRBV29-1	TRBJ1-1	TGCAGCGTGGGGGCGGGGGGATGGACTTTCTTT	CSVGAGGWTFF